Included here is one TCR beta chain sequence, with context. Antigen specificity is unknown. The same CDR3 arises from other DNA sequences in this sample as well. This sample was included in a study of shared clonotypes between healthy human individuals. Study-wide context: Three CD4 naive, three CD4 memory, two CD8 naive and one CD8 memory plate were used per donor. Study outcomes and limitations: Sampling covered nothing but blood. Tissue TCR repertoires likely differ from those found in blood. Some naive CD4 clonotypes, around 4.7%, turned up in common across several donors.

Using immunoSEQ multiplex PCR, the repertoire was profiled, and TCRdb retains in-frame clones only, with some absent. The data show about 2.3 million clones, 80% to 95% seen once. V dropped 5 bases and J dropped 3; count of bases not matched to a gene: 4. This CDR3 contains 15 residues. The germline CDR1 and CDR2 sequences are SEHNR and FQNEAQ (reference sequence). The chain uses TRBV7-9 and TRBJ2-1; 10 positions agree with TRBD1. The TCR was taken from a man aged 18-30 years in good health. Some clones in this sample may be carry-over from other donors' samples. Sequenced material: naive CD4+ T cells from PBMCs. Subset described: CD45RA+ positively selected. The CDR3: CASSLGQGGYNEQFF. The DNA for the CDR3 is TGTGCCAGCAGCCTAGGACAGGGGGGCTACAATGAGCAGTTCTTC.